Detailed here is one T cell receptor (beta chain). This clone has only one observation. The antigen it binds to is not known. Qualities for individual bases were not recorded, and no much larger clone is one base off. The cohort comprised some 730 healthy bone marrow donors. At the time of sampling, every cohort member was nominally healthy, though immune exposures that went unrecorded were likely present. The donor was CMV seropositive and belonged to the group of 250 to 300 seropositive cohort members. A peripheral blood sample was collected from each donor, and TCR beta sequencing was performed on peripheral blood mononuclear cells. Genomic DNA was extracted from the blood cell samples with the Qiagen DNeasy Blood Extraction Kit. V is reduced by 9 bases and J by 2 bases, leaving a spacing of 10 bases between them. The CDR3 spans 12 residues, from the cysteine through the phenylalanine. The sequence is cut down to CDR3 DNA, 36 bases in frame from base 1. The germline V gene yields ENHRY for CDR1 and SYGVKD for CDR2.

The data derive from a study of cytomegalovirus exposure and HLA in healthy donors (dated by TCRdb to about 2017). Background on the whole study: An earlier analysis of roughly 630 of the donors reported approximately 290 Gb of sequence data and around 120 million unique TCR beta sequences from 190 million or so T cells. Approximately 300 gigabases of sequencing data and around 80 million unique TCR sequences made up an early release that covered about 640 HLA-typed donors. Of the 350 to 450 genotyped donors, 81% fell in the genetic ancestry cluster associated with self-reported Caucasian donors. The study was designed to test whether signatures of past pathogen exposure could be identified by cataloging public T cell receptors. The study profiled the T cell repertoires of hundreds of subjects by immunosequencing and related them to cytomegalovirus serostatus. Besides the first cohort of hundreds of subjects, a separate validation cohort made up of 95 to 150 different subjects was used. To predict cytomegalovirus infection status, the study brought together high-throughput TCR immunosequencing, statistical association of individual TCRs with disease status, and machine learning. A later analysis re-analyzed previously published TCR beta repertoires from about 730 donors and added high-resolution HLA genotyping to study TCR occurrence patterns. The later analysis used no new phenotypic data to find candidate immune exposures, relying instead on TCR beta sequences and their occurrence across donors. An earlier analysis of a few hundred of the donors applied high-throughput TCR beta sequencing to assess whether each TCR beta V gene segment acted as functional or pseudogenic. Alongside the repertoire data, information on donor age, sex, ethnicity and CMV serostatus was compiled. A later genetic analysis used genome-wide SNP genotypes for about three fifths of the 666 donors, treating that subset as a discovery cohort. All discovery cohort repertoires had been generated on a single sequencing platform. Both class I and class II loci were covered by HLA typing, at four-digit resolution. The number of typed donors differed by locus: about 629-630 for A, B, C, DRB1 and DQB1; some 500 for DQA1; around 610 for DPA1; and some 470 for DPB1. Four or five DR-DQ haplotypes were handled as single units for association and clustering because linkage in the cohort was strong. Among some 410 genotyped donors of the cohort, an average of about 240,000 unique TCR beta nucleotide sequences were sequenced per donor, around a sixth of them non-productive.

The investigation overall reported the following: In an earlier analysis of around 600 of the donors, most TCR beta V segments were observed in productive rearrangements about 87% or about 30% of the time, broadly matching IMGT annotations. When HLA alleles, especially DR and DQ, strongly co-occurred, TCR associations were difficult to assign to individual alleles. CMV serostatus was the only immune exposure information available for the cohort. The sequencing pipeline was judged likely to have produced a cluster of highly shared sequence variants as a technical artifact. A later analysis found that HLA-associated TCR beta chains were more clonally expanded and had lower generation probabilities than equally common non-associated chains. At a false discovery rate of 0.05, a later analysis linked some 17,000 TCR beta sequences to specific HLA alleles. It was suggested by the authors that the approach could potentially be generalized to other disease states and immunological phenotypes. In vitro tests confirmed that a few of the cytomegalovirus-associated TCR beta chains recognize cytomegalovirus antigens. Because the 87-base-pair reads could not distinguish some IMGT-functional V segments, including TRBV6-2 and TRBV6-3, those segments were excluded. The cohort was sequenced for TCR beta chains only, and without alpha or paired-chain data the features that could be detected were limited. Correlated functional status among segregating V segments might be attributable to linkage disequilibrium, but an unknown experimental factor could not be ruled out. Most TCR sequences were seen in very few donors, while some public TCRs were found in many individuals. Most CMV-associated TCR beta chains appeared to be HLA-restricted in a later analysis, and the HLA associations seemed to be driven largely by CMV exposure. The classifier was reported to diagnose cytomegalovirus status with high specificity and sensitivity in both the original and validation cohorts. According to a later analysis, parvovirus B19, influenza, CMV and Epstein-Barr virus appeared linked to several top co-occurrence clusters. An association between a missense DCLRE1C variant and V-gene and J-gene trimming of TCR beta chains was found in a later genetic analysis and replicated in an independent cohort. Compared with the roughly 600-donor mean, donors in an Asian-associated ancestry cluster had fewer N-insertions in productive TCRs, according to a later genetic analysis. In a later analysis, TCR association rates were found to vary across HLA loci, with the most associated TCRs seen for DRB1 alleles and the fewest for HLA-C alleles. Approximately 18 rarely observed V segments, including chromosome 9 orphons, were excluded from the earlier analysis of a few hundred of the donors because counts were too low. The study listed 150 to 200 TCR beta chains as associated with cytomegalovirus. Roughly uniform sequencing depth across donors was assumed in presence/absence analyses, although this assumption may not hold. Because HLA typing was unavailable for some donors at each locus, only the typed subset was used in association tests. A further reported finding was that TCR beta sequences accurately predicted the HLA-A and HLA-B alleles for most subjects in the first cohort.

Libraries were prepared through the immunoSEQ multiplex PCR assay. A mixture of 60 forward primers for TCR Vbeta segments and 13 reverse primers for TCR Jbeta segments was used in the multiplex PCR. The CDR3 region of rearranged TCR beta genes was amplified from genomic DNA with a multiplex PCR assay. Amplified TCR beta libraries were sequenced as 87-base-pair reads on the Illumina HiSeq System. The original pipeline was this. In a later analysis, approximately 74 million unique TCR beta chains were counted across the 666 repertoires, and approximately 11 million of these chains were shared by at least two donors. A nearest-neighbor algorithm error-corrected the raw reads and collapsed the reads into unique sequences, merging closely related sequences to remove PCR and sequencing errors. To assign V, D and J gene segments, CDR3 sequences were aligned to IMGT reference sequences. For a sequence to be retained, at least a six-nucleotide match to both a V gene segment and a J gene segment was required. Rearrangements were called productive when the CDR3 lacked stop codons and stayed in frame with V and J; all others were non-productive. Following IMGT convention, CDR3 was defined as the stretch from the second conserved V-encoded cysteine up to the conserved J-encoded phenylalanine. Sequences without an unambiguous match to a single V gene segment were excluded from the earlier analysis of about 630 of the donors. An earlier analysis of a few hundred of the donors classified V segments as functional when productive rearrangements were above 56.7% and as segregating when the standard deviation between donors was above 5%. To diagnose cytomegalovirus status from the catalog of TCR beta chain sequences, a statistical classification framework was built. In a later analysis, TCR nucleotide sequences were compared against IMGT/GENE-DB human TR gene sequences so that V and J genes could be assigned. In a later analysis, CDR3 sequences and most-parsimonious VDJ recombination scenarios were assigned using the TCRdist pipeline. In a later analysis, each TCR beta chain was defined by its CDR3 amino acid sequence together with its V-gene family, and reads lacking a unique V-gene family were excluded. As a way to deal with suspected cross-contamination and a sequencing artifact, a later analysis dropped 592 nucleotide sequences that were highly shared and had low generation probability. A later analysis calculated a clonal expansion index for each public chain from normalized within-repertoire ranks of inferred template counts. A later analysis computed generation probabilities with a VDJ recombination model fitted to out-of-frame rearrangements, and checked the results against IGoR. A later analysis scored TCR-TCR, TCR-HLA and TCR-CMV co-occurrence with hypergeometric tests, applying a repertoire-size bias correction to TCR pairs. A later analysis estimated false discovery rates by permuting HLA or CMV assignments 20 times. A later analysis grouped co-occurring TCRs with DBSCAN, adding TCRdist sequence similarity when clustering within HLA-allele-positive subsets. Repertoires with fewer than 30,000 or more than 120,000 public chains were left out of co-occurrence clustering, as were four to six repertoires with anomalous nucleotide sharing. TCRdb took over this immuneACCESS table, retaining in-frame rearrangements with V and J assigned. Such tables are incomplete; in checked studies, under half of the missing clones stem from an unresolved V gene, and the remainder is unexplained. Clone size and V and J calls were adopted from that table, with D and trimming inferred from the DNA. The sample contains approximately 190,000 clones, 82% of them found a single time. Of the sample, 6.5% is held by the ten largest clones.

The receptor's source is a woman in her 50s in good health and CMV-seropositive. Sequenced sample: PBMCs. Rearrangement joined TRBV10-3 to TRBJ1-1; too little of a D gene remains to name it. The sequence in DNA is TGTGCCATTCAGGAATTAAACACTGAAGCTTTCTTT. This is translated as CAIQELNTEAFF.